Sequencing of this TCR beta chain was carried out in a study of T cell clonality in common variable immunodeficiency. The length of the CDR3 is 15 residues. V lost 2 bases, J lost 8 bases, and 15 bases lay in between. Germline values: CDR1 SGHVS, CDR2 FNYEAQ. The data were produced by immunoSEQ multiplex PCR, yet TCRdb's version contains in-frame clones alone and is incomplete. Sampling found about 23,000 clones, none seen once. Study-level points and caveats: Compared with controls, CVID subjects had fewer shared TCRbeta clones. Common variable immunodeficiency TCR beta sequences reportedly had fewer deletions and N-nucleotide insertions.

On this clone itself: The antigen is undetermined. The read comes to an end 3 residues before the CDR3 does, leaving the germline J gene to fill in the end.

What was sequenced was peripheral blood mononuclear cells. The rearrangement links TRBV7-6 to TRBJ1-4, with D tentatively TRBD1 (5 bases). This TCR was recovered from a human donor with common variable immunodeficiency. The CDR3 here is CASSLSGRVEEKLFF. The CDR3 DNA, read in part, is TGTGCCAGCAGCTTATCTGGCAGGGTGGAGGAAAAA.